The present TCR beta chain was sequenced within a study of T cells in Graves' hyperthyroidism and ophthalmopathy. General observations from the study: From stable hyperthyroidism, ophthalmopathy was set apart by a 13 V-J model.

Hyperthyroidism patients were newly diagnosed, had disease duration under 2 months, and were aged 18 to 65 years. Clinical symptoms, serum thyroxine, TRAb, thyroid ultrasound and orbital computed tomography informed diagnoses. A sample of blood taken at first hyperthyroidism diagnosis preceded any ophthalmopathy symptoms. This clonotype has more than one count but fewer than ten. Its target is not known. V lost 6 bases, J lost 6 bases, and 14 bases lay in between. Germline V gene data show CDR1 as SEHNR and CDR2 as FQNEAQ (reference sequence). This CDR3 region has 14 residues. Using RNA transcripts as the source, TCR beta CDR3 regions were amplified. A first-round RT-PCR of the TCR CDR3 used the HTBI primer set. MiXCR was run by TCRdb on the multiplex PCR reads, yielding one entry per CDR3 protein. The data contain roughly 500,000 distinct CDR3 sequences, about 15% of them singletons.

The chain combines TRBV7-9 with TRBJ1-4; possible D gene TRBD1, 6 bases. This sequence was found in a young woman with Graves' hyperthyroidism that later progressed to Graves' ophthalmopathy. The specimen was blood. The CDR3 is CASRKTGPDEKLFF. The CDR3 DNA reads as TGTGCCAGCAGAAAAACAGGGCCTGATGAAAAACTGTTTTTT.